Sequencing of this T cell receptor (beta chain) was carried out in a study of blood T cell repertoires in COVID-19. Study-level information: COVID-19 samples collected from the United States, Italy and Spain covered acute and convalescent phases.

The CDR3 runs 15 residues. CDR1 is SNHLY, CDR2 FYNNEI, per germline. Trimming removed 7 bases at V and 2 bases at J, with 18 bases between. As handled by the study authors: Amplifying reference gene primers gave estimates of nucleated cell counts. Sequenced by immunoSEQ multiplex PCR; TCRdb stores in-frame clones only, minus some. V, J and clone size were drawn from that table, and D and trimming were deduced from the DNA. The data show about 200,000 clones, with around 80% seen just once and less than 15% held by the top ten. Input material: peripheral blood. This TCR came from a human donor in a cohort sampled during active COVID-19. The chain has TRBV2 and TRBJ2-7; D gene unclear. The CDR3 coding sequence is TGTGCCAGCACAATACTACTCCCGTCAACCTACGAGCAGTACTTC. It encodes CASTILLPSTYEQYF.